This T cell receptor beta chain is from a study of blood T cell repertoires in COVID-19. Study information: The analysed material was cDNA or gDNA that came from T cells, B-cell-depleted T cells, or PBMCs.

A few counts support this clone. Trimming took off 0 bases at V and 0 bases at J, with 6 bases between the two ends. CDR1 MNHEY and CDR2 SVGAGI come from the germline V gene. The CDR3 has 15 residues. Original analysis: Nucleated cell counts were estimated from reference gene primer amplification. Assay: immunoSEQ multiplex PCR; the TCRdb copy retains only in-frame clones and omits some. That table is the source of V, J and clone size, and D and trimming were worked out from the DNA. The data hold a few hundred thousand clones, with 82% observed a single time. The specimen was peripheral blood. The sequence came from a woman in her 70s with COVID-19, enrolled during active disease. The chain carries TRBV6-5 and TRBJ1-3; D gene uncertain. The CDR3 bases are TGTGCCAGCAGTTACTCTTTATTCTCTGGAAACACCATATATTTT. This translates into CASSYSLFSGNTIYF.